The 24 T cell receptor beta chains below all came from one sample that was sequenced in a study of T-cell memory formation after mild COVID-19. One entry per CDR3 protein, called by TCRdb with MiXCR from the 5' RACE reads. Among almost 550,000 distinct CDR3 sequences listed, roughly 20% were seen once. The source material was PBMCs or a T cell subset sorted from them (not recorded which). The receptors come from an adult woman who had mild COVID-19 (a few samples of this study predate the infection). Cell type and time point are not known.

This chain joins TRBV19 and TRBJ2-7, with TRBD1 matching 8 bases. Germline assignment: CDR1 LNHDA and CDR2 SQIVND (reference sequence). The CDR3 length is 12 residues. J lost 4 bases, V lost 9 bases, and 5 bases had no gene match. CDR3 amino acids: CASTDRAYEQYF. DNA for the CDR3: TGTGCCAGCACGGACAGGGCGTACGAGCAGTACTTC.

This chain joins TRBV5-6 and TRBJ2-7, with 9 bases lining up with TRBD2. This CDR3 contains 18 residues. With V trimmed by 3 bases and J by 4 bases, 17 bases remained unmatched. In germline, CDR1 is SGHDT, CDR2 YYEEEE. Written as DNA, the CDR3 is TGTGCCAGCAGCTACCGAACTCCTGGACTAGCGATATTTTACGAGCAGTACTTC. The encoded protein is CASSYRTPGLAIFYEQYF.

The rearrangement links TRBV5-6 to TRBJ1-2, with 7 bases identical to TRBD1. Unmatched junction bases numbered 13, after V lost 3 bases and J lost 8 bases. Germline loops: CDR1 SGHDT, CDR2 YYEEEE. The CDR3 has 15 amino acids. In DNA form, the CDR3 reads TGTGCCAGCAGCTGGCCCTATGTCGCGGGACAGGGCTACACCTTC. Protein sequence: CASSWPYVAGQGYTF.

The chain joins TRBV6-6 to TRBJ2-7; TRBD1 matches 8 bases. J gave up 3 bases and V 2 bases, and 6 bases lay outside the gene matches. CDR1 and CDR2 from the germline V gene are MNHNY and SVGAGI (reference sequence). The CDR3 is made up of 15 amino acids. Here the CDR3 DNA reads TGTGCCAGCAGTTACCCTCAGGGGGCCCGCTACGAGCAGTACTTC. Its protein is CASSYPQGARYEQYF.

The CDR3 sequence: CASQNGYAGANVLTF. CDR3 in DNA: TGTGCCAGCCAAAACGGGTACGCTGGGGCCAACGTCCTGACTTTC. This chain links TRBV12-3 or TRBV12-4 with TRBJ2-6; D unclear. The CDR3 has 15 amino acids. The V gene lost 8 bases and the J gene lost 2 bases, with 13 bases spanning the gap.

This clonotype showed up just once. This chain uses TRBV29-1 with TRBJ1-1; a weak D match, TRBD1 (5 bases). Trimming cost V 4 bases and J 10 bases, with 19 bases left between them. The germline V gene has CDR1 SQVTM and CDR2 ANQGSEA. The CDR3 length is 13 residues. The CDR3 protein is CSVVGGGGRRAFF. CDR3 bases: TGCAGCGTTGTGGGGGGGGGGGGGAGGCGAGCTTTCTTT.

This clonotype showed up many times. This chain connects TRBV7-2 to TRBJ2-3; D perhaps matches TRBD2 (5 bases). V was shortened by 4 bases and J by 1 base, with 9 bases between the two germline ends. Germline V lookup: CDR1 SGHTA, CDR2 FQGNSA. There are 14 residues in the CDR3. DNA for the CDR3: TGTGCCAGCAGCTCCCAAGCGGGCACAGATACGCAGTATTTT. Residues: CASSSQAGTDTQYF.

The rearrangement uses TRBV20-1 and TRBJ1-4; a possible D gene is TRBD1 (5 bases). V was trimmed by 6 bases and J by 3 bases, leaving 17 bases between them. Germline V gene lookup returns CDR1 DFQATT and CDR2 SNEGSKA (reference sequence). CDR3 length: 15 residues. CDR3 sequence (DNA): TGCAGTGCCCTACCCGGAGGACATTCTAATGAAAAACTGTTTTTT. Amino acids: CSALPGGHSNEKLFF.

This clonotype was counted only a few times. V and J are TRBV5-8 and TRBJ2-1; D perhaps matches TRBD1 (7 bases). Germline V gene lookup returns CDR1 SGHTS and CDR2 YDEGEE. The length of the CDR3 is 19 residues. Deletions cut 3 bases from V and 3 bases from J, with 25 bases between. The CDR3 nucleotides read TGTGCCAGCAGCTCCGTGGCGGGGCAGACAGGGAAAGACTACAATGAGCAGTTCTTC. It codes for CASSSVAGQTGKDYNEQFF.

This rearrangement joins TRBV12-3 or TRBV12-4 to TRBJ1-4, with 8 nucleotides matching TRBD1. The CDR3 contains 15 residues. V dropped 6 bases and J dropped 8; count of bases not matched to a gene: 11. The CDR3 protein is CASSRLLAGGEKLFF. For the CDR3, the DNA is TGTGCCAGCAGCCGTCTCTTGGCAGGGGGCGAAAAACTGTTTTTT.

The sample holds a few counts of this clonotype. A much more abundant neighbour one base away suggests this may be a read error. The genes are TRBV10-3 and TRBJ2-7; the D is unclear. Germline-derived CDR1 and CDR2 are ENHRY and SYGVKD. The V gene lost 4 bases and the J gene lost 0 bases, with 1 base spanning the gap. CDR3 length equals 11 residues. CDR3 sequence reads: CAISASYEQYF. The CDR3 DNA follows: TGTGCCATCAGTGCCTCCTACGAGCAGTACTTC.

This clonotype was detected a few times. This chain links TRBV10-3 with TRBJ2-5; no firm D call. This CDR3 is 12 amino acids long. Trimming left V 11 bases short and J 3 bases short, with 13 bases between. Germline-derived CDR1 and CDR2 are ENHRY and SYGVKD. The CDR3 protein is CAVAELKETQYF. The CDR3 DNA sequence: TGTGCCGTCGCGGAGCTTAAAGAGACCCAGTACTTC.

This clonotype was recorded many times. V and J are TRBV5-5 and TRBJ2-1; D call uncertain. CDR3 length: 12 amino acids. Trimming pared 0 bases from V and 8 bases from J, leaving 6 bases between. Germline CDR1 and CDR2: SGHKS and YYEKEE (reference sequence). This CDR3 is CASSLGMYEQFF. CDR3 sequence (DNA): TGTGCCAGCAGCTTGGGGATGTATGAGCAGTTCTTC.

The rearrangement links TRBV14 to TRBJ2-1; 13 bases map to TRBD2. The germline gives CDR1 SGHDN, CDR2 FVKESK. This CDR3 comprises 17 residues. After removal of 4 bases from V and 2 bases from J, the junction contained 5 bases not matched to a gene. CDR3 nucleotides: TGTGCCAGCAGCCTTCGCGGGACTAGCGGGGCCTACAATGAGCAGTTCTTC. Protein: CASSLRGTSGAYNEQFF.

In its sample, this clonotype was seen a few times. The chain is built from TRBV7-9 and TRBJ2-5; 8 bases match TRBD2. CDR3 length equals 15 residues. V shed 5 bases and J 5 bases; nucleotides not matched to a gene: 10. Germline V gives CDR1 SEHNR, CDR2 FQNEAQ (reference sequence). The CDR3 DNA sequence: TGTGCCAGCAGCCGGGGGGGGAGCTCGCGGGAGACCCAGTACTTC. This translates into CASSRGGSSRETQYF.

The genes are TRBV2 and TRBJ2-3; no clear D gene. The CDR3 has 13 amino acids. The V end lost 0 bases, the J end lost 6 bases, and 7 bases lay between the germline ends. CDR1 and CDR2 from the germline V gene are SNHLY and FYNNEI. The CDR3: CASSEAETDTQYF. CDR3 coding DNA: TGTGCCAGCAGTGAAGCCGAGACCGATACGCAGTATTTT.

CDR3 nucleotide sequence: TGCGCCAGCAGCTTTAGCGCTGTAGTCGCCAAAAACATTCAGTACTTC. Its translation is CASSFSAVVAKNIQYF. This chain connects TRBV5-1 to TRBJ2-4; tentative D call: TRBD2 (5 bases). CDR3 length: 16 residues. Germline CDR1 reads SGHRS; CDR2 reads YFSETQ. The V end lost 2 bases, the J end lost 1 base, and 13 bases lay between the germline ends.

Ten or more counts support this clonotype. This chain links TRBV5-1 with TRBJ2-1; 8 bases are a match to TRBD1. The CDR3 loop spans 16 amino acids. Germline values: CDR1 SGHRS, CDR2 YFSETQ. V was clipped by 0 bases and J by 10 bases; unmatched bases: 12. DNA for the CDR3: TGCGCCAGCAGCTTGGGGCCAGGGGGCGAGTTGGAGGAGCAGTTCTTC. It is translated as CASSLGPGGELEEQFF.

This clonotype was seen more than once but under ten times. This chain connects TRBV12-3 or TRBV12-4 to TRBJ1-2; no reliable D call. The CDR3 contains 11 residues. The V end was cut by 6 bases, the J end by 4 bases, with 6 bases between. Here the CDR3 reads CASRHTYGYTF. DNA for the CDR3: TGTGCCAGCAGGCACACCTATGGCTACACCTTC.

This clonotype appeared a few times. This sequence joins TRBV4-1 and TRBJ2-1, with D possibly being TRBD2 (6 bases). Germline V gene sequence: CDR1 MGHRA, CDR2 YSYEKL. The CDR3 has 15 residues. With 4 bases removed from V and 4 bases from J, the gap between germline ends came to 14 bases. CDR3 loop: CASSPGVRTYNEQFF. As DNA, the CDR3 is TGCGCCAGCAGCCCGGGGGTTCGGACGTACAATGAGCAGTTCTTC.

The rearrangement uses TRBV7-3 and TRBJ1-1; D perhaps matches TRBD1 (5 bases). CDR1 and CDR2 from the germline V gene are SGHTA and FQGTGA. V lost 1 base and J 8 bases, leaving 11 bases between the germline ends. This CDR3 is 13 amino acids long. CDR3 bases: TGTGCCAGCAGCTTAAAAAGGGGAGGCGAAGCTTTCTTT. It specifies CASSLKRGGEAFF.

The sample holds a few counts of this clonotype. The chain has TRBV27 and TRBJ1-6; D is unresolved. This CDR3 region has 15 residues. With 2 bases removed from V and 10 bases from J, the gap between germline ends came to 15 bases. Germline-derived CDR1 and CDR2 are MNHEY and SMNVEV (reference sequence). CDR3 bases: TGTGCCAGCAGTTTAATGGGCAGCTCATACTCACCCCTCCACTTT. Amino acid sequence: CASSLMGSSYSPLHF.

This clonotype was counted a few times. The chain recombines TRBV5-1 with TRBJ1-1, with D possibly TRBD1 on 5 matching bases. The CDR3 sequence is 14 residues long. The V gene's germline CDR1 is SGHRS and CDR2 YFSETQ. Trimming stripped 0 bases from V and 3 bases from J, with 9 bases between. The CDR3 DNA is TGCGCCAGCAGCTTGGACGGGACCGACACTGAAGCTTTCTTT. Encoded protein: CASSLDGTDTEAFF.

The chain combines TRBV12-3 or TRBV12-4 with TRBJ2-3, with D possibly TRBD2 on 5 matching bases. CDR3 length: 14 residues. V gave up 6 bases and J gave up 0 bases, with 10 bases separating them. The CDR3 DNA is TGTGCCAGCAGCACGGGAACGAGCACAGATACGCAGTATTTT. This codes for CASSTGTSTDTQYF.